One sample yielded the 18 T cell receptor beta chains listed below, sequenced in a study of human T cells and chemical hapten exposure. Stated time point: pre-sensitization, week 0. Described treatment: therapeutic diphenylcyclopropenone sensitization with weekly scalp DPC. TCRdb itself ran the RACE reads through MiXCR, one entry per CDR3 protein. The sample has around 330,000 distinct CDR3 sequences; around 5.5% are singletons. The sequencing used whole blood, collected in connection with sensitization to the hapten diphenylcyclopropenone (DPC). The receptors come from a woman under 30 with alopecia areata. Some clones in this sample may be carry-over from other donors' samples.

This clonotype has at least ten counts. This chain links TRBV7-9 with TRBJ2-2; D gene uncertain. The germline gives CDR1 SEHNR, CDR2 FQNEAQ (reference sequence). The CDR3 runs 14 residues. Trimming stripped 1 base from V and 3 bases from J, with 6 bases between. The CDR3 sequence is CASSLETYTGELFF. The CDR3, as DNA: TGTGCCAGCAGCTTAGAGACCTACACCGGGGAGCTGTTTTTT.

This clonotype has ten or more counts. This chain uses TRBV4-1 with TRBJ1-2; tentative D call: TRBD1 (5 bases). The CDR3 totals 14 residues. The V gene lost 6 bases and the J gene lost 4 bases, with 15 bases spanning the gap. Germline-derived CDR1 and CDR2 are MGHRA and YSYEKL. The CDR3 protein is CASRNAGGSYGYTF. CDR3 nucleotide sequence: TGCGCCAGCAGAAACGCGGGGGGTTCCTATGGCTACACCTTC.

This chain links TRBV3-1 with TRBJ2-7; D not resolved. Germline CDR1 is LGHDT and CDR2 is YNNKEL (reference sequence). The CDR3 spans 13 residues. The germline V and J ends were trimmed by 1 base and 0 bases, with 4 bases remaining between them. CDR3 amino acids: CASSQASSYEQYF. The CDR3 DNA reads as TGTGCCAGCAGCCAAGCCAGCTCCTACGAGCAGTACTTC.

This clonotype was picked up many times. The chain uses TRBV12-3 or TRBV12-4 and TRBJ1-2, with D possibly matching TRBD1 (5 bases). The CDR3 totals 15 residues. V was shortened by 5 bases and J by 1 base, with 14 bases between the two germline ends. The CDR3 DNA is TGTGCCAGCAGTCCATCGGGGGACCTTAACTATGGCTACACCTTC. Translated: CASSPSGDLNYGYTF.

This clonotype came up a few times. The chain joins TRBV27 to TRBJ1-6; 8 bases fit TRBD1. Trimming removed 3 bases from V and 14 bases from J; junction bases left unmatched: 12. CDR3 length: 15 amino acids. Per germline, CDR1 MNHEY and CDR2 SMNVEV (reference sequence). CDR3 nucleotides: TGTGCCAGCAGTTTTGAGGACAGGGTCATTCTAGCCCTCCACTTT. This codes for CASSFEDRVILALHF.

The genes are TRBV12-3 or TRBV12-4 and TRBJ1-2, with no clear D. This CDR3 spans 16 amino acids. V lost 5 bases to trimming and J lost 0 bases, with 16 bases between them. The chain's CDR3 is CASSLPREAANYGYTF. The CDR3 nucleotides are TGTGCCAGCAGTCTCCCTCGCGAAGCGGCTAACTATGGCTACACCTTC.

The table lists this clonotype with a few counts. The chain uses TRBV12-3 or TRBV12-4 and TRBJ2-5; D is perhaps TRBD1 (5 bases). This CDR3 is built from 14 residues. The V end was cut by 3 bases, the J end by 1 base, with 9 bases between. CDR3 in amino acids: CASSFSGIQETQYF. The CDR3 nucleotides read TGTGCCAGCAGTTTTTCAGGGATCCAAGAGACCCAGTACTTC.

This clonotype was seen only a few times. The V gene is TRBV27, the J gene TRBJ1-1, with TRBD1 matching over 7 bases. Germline assignment: CDR1 MNHEY and CDR2 SMNVEV (reference sequence). Losses at the gene ends were 6 bases for V and 7 bases for J; bases not matched to a gene: 8. The CDR3 loop spans 13 amino acids. CDR3 residues: CASSTTGSGEAFF. DNA of the CDR3: TGTGCCAGCAGCACGACAGGGAGCGGTGAAGCTTTCTTT.

This clonotype occurred many times. The V call is TRBV3-1, the J call TRBJ1-1; 7 nucleotides agree with TRBD1. The junction had 4 bases not matched to a gene; V was cut back by 6 bases and J by 0 bases. Germline CDR1 LGHDT, CDR2 YNNKEL (reference sequence). The CDR3 is made up of 14 amino acids. CDR3 in DNA: TGTGCCAGCAGAGTGACAGGGTTGAACACTGAAGCTTTCTTT. Protein: CASRVTGLNTEAFF.

The chain couples TRBV5-4 to TRBJ2-3; D remains ambiguous. Germline loops: CDR1 SGHNT, CDR2 YYREEE (reference sequence). This CDR3 has 14 amino acids. V lost 5 bases and J 0 bases, leaving 10 bases between the germline ends. The CDR3 bases are TGTGCCAGCAGGGATCGAGAGAGCACAGATACGCAGTATTTT. Translated: CASRDRESTDTQYF.

The chain links TRBV7-8 to TRBJ1-6; TRBD1 might be the D (6 bases). Trimming took off 5 bases at V and 5 bases at J, with 13 bases between the two ends. The V gene's germline CDR1 is SGHVS and CDR2 FQNEAQ. The CDR3 is 15 amino acids. The CDR3 is CASSGTGFNNSPLHF. The CDR3 nucleotides read TGTGCCAGCAGCGGAACAGGGTTCAATAATTCACCCCTCCACTTT.

This clonotype was picked up many times. The V gene is TRBV18, the J gene TRBJ2-2, with no clear D. Germline-derived CDR1 and CDR2 are KGHSH and LQKENI. The CDR3 runs to 13 residues. V lost 0 bases, J lost 8 bases, and 7 bases lay in between. The CDR3 region has the DNA TGTGCCAGCTCACCACCTTCTTCTGGGGAGCTGTTTTTT. Its protein is CASSPPSSGELFF.

This clonotype was counted ten times or more. J is TRBJ2-6 and V is TRBV6-5; TRBD1 aligns across 7 bases. From germline, CDR1 is MNHEY and CDR2 SVGAGI. The CDR3 totals 17 residues. The V and J ends lost 7 bases and 4 bases, in that order; junction bases with no gene match: 13. CDR3 bases: TGTGCCAGCACGCCGACAGGGATAACTTCCGGGGCCAACGTCCTGACTTTC. It translates to CASTPTGITSGANVLTF.

This clonotype was observed a few times. The V call is TRBV6-2 or TRBV6-3, the J call TRBJ2-1, with TRBD2 matching 9 bases. The V and J ends lost 7 bases and 7 bases, in that order; junction bases with no gene match: 14. This CDR3 has 16 residues. Per the germline V gene, CDR1 is MNHEY and CDR2 is SVGEGT. CDR3 sequence: CASNPGAGGLYNEQFF. The CDR3 DNA follows: TGTGCCAGCAACCCAGGTGCGGGGGGGCTATATAATGAGCAGTTCTTC.

The chain combines TRBV3-1 with TRBJ1-5, with 12 nucleotides matching TRBD1. Per the germline V gene, CDR1 is LGHDT and CDR2 is YNNKEL (reference sequence). The CDR3 length is 18 residues. Losses at the gene ends were 3 bases for V and 2 bases for J; bases not matched to a gene: 8. CDR3 in amino acids: CASSHTMGTGGGNQPQHF. CDR3 nucleotide sequence: TGTGCCAGCAGCCACACAATGGGGACAGGGGGCGGCAATCAGCCCCAGCATTTT.

The chain is built from TRBV6-2 or TRBV6-3 and TRBJ1-6; no definite D call. Per germline, CDR1 MNHEY and CDR2 SVGEGT. The length of the CDR3 is 14 residues. With 5 bases removed from V and 10 bases from J, the gap between germline ends came to 15 bases. CDR3 loop: CASSRGSERSPLHF. CDR3 nucleotide sequence: TGTGCCAGCAGTCGGGGATCCGAGCGGTCACCCCTCCACTTT.

At least ten counts were recorded for this clonotype. The chain links TRBV12-3 or TRBV12-4 to TRBJ2-7; 11 positions agree with TRBD1. J was trimmed by 10 bases and V by 6 bases; bases with no gene match: 8. The length of the CDR3 is 13 residues. The CDR3 protein is CASRSGQGAYQYF. In nucleotides, the CDR3 is TGTGCCAGCAGAAGTGGACAGGGGGCCTATCAGTACTTC.

This clonotype was counted at least ten times. The chain has TRBV7-2 and TRBJ1-6; unclear D gene. This CDR3 is built from 13 residues. Germline V gene lookup returns CDR1 SGHTA and CDR2 FQGNSA. Trimming removed 5 bases at V and 12 bases at J, with 14 bases between. The CDR3: CASSPAGSQPLHF. The CDR3 DNA is TGTGCCAGCAGCCCGGCCGGCAGTCAACCCCTCCACTTT.